This TCR beta chain was identified during a study of T cells in women clearing cervical HPV infection. Across the whole study: Case blood was drawn when the lesion was first found; control blood after infection became undetectable. General study results and limits: CIN3+ cases had significantly higher TCR repertoire richness than controls, but evenness did not differ.

The data were produced by immunoSEQ multiplex PCR, yet TCRdb's version contains in-frame clones alone and is incomplete. Across some 40,000 clones, the top ten clones capture 6% to 6.5% of the sample. The CDR3 length is 14 residues. The germline gives CDR1 SGHRS, CDR2 YFSETQ. Between the trimmed V and J ends, which lost 3 bases and 4 bases, there was a span of 10 bases. For this clone: Its target is not known. Coverage ceases 3 residues before the CDR3 finishes, and the germline J gene fills in the end.

This rearrangement joins TRBV5-1 to TRBJ2-2; D remains ambiguous. The clonotype originates from a woman aged 18-70 years with a cervical HPV16 infection that either progressed to CIN3+ or cleared (not recorded which). The sequenced sample consisted of blood buffy coat. The CDR3 sequence is CASSSLSRTGELFF. CDR3 DNA, as far as it was read: TGCGCCAGCAGCTCTTTGTCCCGCACCGGGGAG.